One sample yielded the 20 T cell receptor beta chains listed below, sequenced in a study of T cells in Graves' hyperthyroidism and ophthalmopathy. RNA transcripts served as the template for amplifying TCR beta CDR3 regions. TCR CDR3 regions were first amplified by RT-PCR with HTBI primers. TCRdb re-called the multiplex PCR reads through MiXCR, storing one row per CDR3 protein. This sample carries about 590,000 distinct CDR3 sequences, 15% to 18% of them seen once, and the ten largest clones take around 7.8%. Sequenced sample: blood. These receptors all come from a woman aged 25-40 years with Graves' hyperthyroidism.

This clonotype has ten or more counts. This rearrangement joins TRBV20-1 to TRBJ2-6; D gene ambiguous. The CDR3 has 15 residues. The germline V gene has CDR1 DFQATT and CDR2 SNEGSKA (reference sequence). Trimming took 5 bases from V and 0 from J, leaving 11 bases between them. CDR3 bases: TGCAGTGCTGGGGATTCAGCCTCTGGGGCCAACGTCCTGACTTTC. Translating it yields CSAGDSASGANVLTF.

This clonotype was recorded at least ten times. One junction end does not reproduce the germline sequence, and a read error may be involved. The V gene is TRBV7-7, the J gene TRBJ2-3, with 8 positions matching TRBD1. CDR1 is SSHAT and CDR2 is FNYEAQ in the germline V gene (reference sequence). CDR3 length: 15 amino acids. CDR3 residues: CASSLGQGATDTQYF. DNA of the CDR3: TGTGCTAGCAGCTTAGGCCAGGGGGCCACAGATACGCAGTATTTT. The whole variable domain, filled in from reference TRBV7-7 and TRBJ2-3, reads GAGVSQSPRYKVTKRGQDVTLRCDPISSHATLYWYQQALGQGPEFLTYFNYEAQPDKSGLPSDRFSAERPEGSISTLTIQRTEQRDSAMYRCASSLGQGATDTQYFGPGTRLTVL.

V and J are TRBV6-1 and TRBJ1-5, with D possibly matching TRBD1 (6 bases). This CDR3 comprises 12 residues. V lost 5 bases to trimming and J lost 7 bases, with 9 bases between them. Germline V gene data show CDR1 as MNHNS and CDR2 as SASEGT. The CDR3 DNA sequence: TGTGCCAGCAGTTCGGGGGGCCAGCCCCAGCATTTT. As protein: CASSSGGQPQHF.

This rearrangement joins TRBV20-1 to TRBJ2-5, with D maybe TRBD2 (6 bases). Germline values: CDR1 DFQATT, CDR2 SNEGSKA (reference sequence). CDR3 length: 16 amino acids. CDR3 DNA: TGCAGCTCCGCGCGCGCCCAGGGCGGGACCCAGGAGACCCAGTACTTC. It yields the protein CSSARAQGGTQETQYF.

This chain links TRBV19 with TRBJ1-2; 8 bases agree with TRBD1. Per the germline V gene, CDR1 is LNHDA and CDR2 is SQIVND (reference sequence). This CDR3 is built from 15 residues. V lost 5 bases and J lost 6; bases outside the gene matches: 11. CDR3 residues: CASSARTGLFDGYTF. The CDR3 DNA reads TGTGCCAGTAGTGCCCGGACAGGGCTGTTTGATGGCTACACCTTC.

This clonotype has just a few counts. The rearrangement links TRBV11-1 to TRBJ2-1, with a weak D call TRBD2 (5 bases). Germline V gives CDR1 SGHAT, CDR2 FQDESV (reference sequence). The CDR3 totals 16 residues. V lost 5 bases and J 6 bases, leaving 20 bases between the germline ends. CDR3: CASSQPLGLAFNEQFF. CDR3 nucleotide sequence: TGTGCCAGCAGCCAACCCCTCGGGCTAGCTTTCAATGAGCAGTTCTTC.

In its sample, this clonotype was seen a few times. The chain employs TRBV19 and TRBJ1-2; tentative D call: TRBD1 (5 bases). Per germline, CDR1 LNHDA and CDR2 SQIVND (reference sequence). The CDR3 is made up of 17 amino acids. Trimming removed 5 bases at V and 4 bases at J, with 23 bases between. For the CDR3, the DNA is TGTGCCAGTAGTTATCCGGCCCCGGGGCCCAACGCCTATGGCTACACCTTC. This codes for CASSYPAPGPNAYGYTF. Using reference TRBV19 and TRBJ1-2 for the parts outside the CDR3, the full variable domain is DGGITQSPKYLFRKEGQNVTLSCEQNLNHDAMYWYRQDPGQGLRLIYYSQIVNDFQKGDIAEGYSVSREKKESFPLTVTSAQKNPTAFYLCASSYPAPGPNAYGYTFGSGTRLTVV.

In its sample, this clonotype was seen many times. V gene TRBV6-1 combines with J gene TRBJ2-3; D not certain. The germline V gene encodes CDR1 MNHNS and CDR2 SASEGT. The CDR3 runs 15 residues. V was trimmed by 6 bases and J by 0 bases, leaving 13 bases between them. The CDR3 DNA follows: TGTGCCAGCAGCTCACTTCCTGACAGCACAGATACGCAGTATTTT. Amino acids: CASSSLPDSTDTQYF.

CDR3 sequence reads: CASSQVDPRDKAGELFF. The CDR3 nucleotides read TGTGCCAGCAGCCAAGTTGATCCGCGGGATAAGGCCGGGGAGCTGTTTTTT. This chain joins TRBV4-2 and TRBJ2-2; possibly TRBD2 for D (6 bases). V gave up 1 base and J gave up 6 bases, with 18 bases separating them. CDR1 and CDR2 from the germline V gene are LGHNA and YNFKEQ. This CDR3 is built from 17 residues.

This clonotype showed up many times. DNA of the CDR3: TGTGCCAGCAGTTACGCCGGGACGGTAGATTCACCCCTCCACTTT. Protein product: CASSYAGTVDSPLHF. The chain employs TRBV6-5 and TRBJ1-6; possibly TRBD1 for D (5 bases). V lost 2 bases and J 8 bases, leaving 13 bases between the germline ends. The CDR3 is 15 amino acids. Germline V gene data show CDR1 as MNHEY and CDR2 as SVGAGI.

This clonotype was seen many times. The rearrangement uses TRBV7-8 and TRBJ2-2; no clear D. Germline V CDR1 and CDR2: SGHVS, FQNEAQ. V shed 1 base and J shed 0 bases, with 12 bases lying between them. The CDR3 sequence is 17 residues long. The CDR3 nucleotides are TGTGCCAGCAGCTTAGAGGCTCGCGGTGCGAACACCGGGGAGCTGTTTTTT. Its protein is CASSLEARGANTGELFF.

The chain carries TRBV28 and TRBJ2-1; TRBD1 agrees at 8 bases. Losses at the gene ends were 8 bases for V and 5 bases for J; bases not matched to a gene: 14. The CDR3 totals 16 residues. Germline-derived CDR1 and CDR2 are MDHEN and SYDVKM. CDR3 sequence: CASRQKLNRGDNEQFF. The CDR3 DNA reads TGTGCCAGCCGCCAAAAACTCAACAGGGGGGACAATGAGCAGTTCTTC. Full variable domain (remainder filled in from reference TRBV28 and TRBJ2-1): DVKVTQSSRYLVKRTGEKVFLECVQDMDHENMFWYRQDPGLGLRLIYFSYDVKMKEKGDIPEGYSVSREKKERFSLILESASTNQTSMYLCASRQKLNRGDNEQFFGPGTRLTVL.

Points on this clonotype: It may be a read error: a sequence one base away is much more abundant. The chain carries TRBV27 and TRBJ2-2, with D possibly being TRBD2 (5 bases). Germline V lookup: CDR1 MNHEY, CDR2 SMNVEV (reference sequence). This CDR3 has 14 amino acids. CDR3 sequence: CASSLRANTGELLF. The CDR3 coding sequence is TGTGCCAGCAGTCTAAGAGCGAACACCGGGGAGCTGCTTTTT.

This clonotype was counted ten times or more. Just one base apart from a much larger clone, this may be a read error. The chain is built from TRBV7-9 and TRBJ2-7; TRBD2 aligns across 9 bases. The CDR3 covers 14 residues. CDR1 is SEHNR and CDR2 is FQNEAQ in the germline V gene (reference sequence). Trimming took 1 base from V and 3 from J; bases not matched to a gene: 1. CDR3 region: CASSLETSGYEQYF. In DNA, the CDR3 is TGTGCCAGCAGCTTAGAGACTAGCGGCTACGAGCAGTACTTC.

This clonotype has a count of ten or more. The V and J genes are TRBV7-2 and TRBJ2-1, with D possibly matching TRBD2 (5 bases). Germline V gene data show CDR1 as SGHTA and CDR2 as FQGNSA. This CDR3 contains 15 residues. Trimming removed 4 bases from V and 4 bases from J, with 14 bases in between. CDR3 residues: CASSSGAEAYNEQFF. DNA for the CDR3: TGTGCCAGCAGCTCTGGAGCGGAAGCATACAATGAGCAGTTCTTC.

This clonotype was detected ten times or more. This chain joins TRBV7-9 and TRBJ2-3; 8 bases line up with TRBD1. V shed 4 bases and J 3 bases; nucleotides not matched to a gene: 6. CDR1 and CDR2 from the germline V gene are SEHNR and FQNEAQ (reference sequence). There are 15 residues in the CDR3. CDR3 sequence (DNA): TGTGCCAGCAGCTCGGACCGGGACAGGACAGATACGCAGTATTTT. Translated, it gives CASSSDRDRTDTQYF.

This clonotype was seen ten or more times. The chain joins TRBV5-1 to TRBJ1-2, with D perhaps matching TRBD1 (5 bases). The CDR3 consists of 15 residues. Germline loops: CDR1 SGHRS, CDR2 YFSETQ. The V gene lost 2 bases and the J gene lost 4 bases, with 15 bases spanning the gap. The CDR3 region has the DNA TGCGCCAGCAGCTTAGGGGTTTCTGGGACCTATGGCTACACCTTC. Amino acids: CASSLGVSGTYGYTF. Full variable domain (rest looked up from reference TRBV5-1 and TRBJ1-2): KAGVTQTPRYLIKTRGQQVTLSCSPISGHRSVSWYQQTPGQGLQFLFEYFSETQRNKGNFPGRFSGRQFSNSRSEMNVSTLELGDSALYLCASSLGVSGTYGYTFGSGTRLTVV.

This clonotype was found many times. V gene TRBV12-5 combines with J gene TRBJ2-1; 8 nucleotides match TRBD1. Unmatched junction bases numbered 9, after V lost 5 bases and J lost 0 bases. The V gene's germline CDR1 is LGHNT and CDR2 FRNRAP. CDR3 length: 17 amino acids. CDR3 DNA sequence: TGTGCTAGTGGTATGGGAGCAGGGGGCAACTCCTACAATGAGCAGTTCTTC. The encoded protein is CASGMGAGGNSYNEQFF.

The chain couples TRBV4-1 to TRBJ2-2; TRBD1 agrees at 8 bases. The CDR3 is made up of 16 amino acids. V trimming: 1 base; J trimming: 8 bases; junction bases outside the gene matches: 9. Germline V gene sequence: CDR1 MGHRA, CDR2 YSYEKL. CDR3 loop: CASSQGQGTLKGELFF. In DNA, the CDR3 is TGCGCCAGCAGCCAAGGACAGGGGACCCTAAAAGGGGAGCTGTTTTTT.

Comment on this clonotype: One base away lies a much larger clone, so this may be a sequencing read error. The rearrangement links TRBV3-1 to TRBJ1-1, with D uncertain. V was pared by 4 bases and J by 3 bases, with 9 bases between. Germline CDR1 is LGHDT and CDR2 is YNNKEL (reference sequence). The length of the CDR3 is 13 residues. CDR3 nucleotides: TGTGCCAGCAGCCGGGAGGAGCACACTGAAGCTTTCTTT. This codes for CASSREEHTEAFF.